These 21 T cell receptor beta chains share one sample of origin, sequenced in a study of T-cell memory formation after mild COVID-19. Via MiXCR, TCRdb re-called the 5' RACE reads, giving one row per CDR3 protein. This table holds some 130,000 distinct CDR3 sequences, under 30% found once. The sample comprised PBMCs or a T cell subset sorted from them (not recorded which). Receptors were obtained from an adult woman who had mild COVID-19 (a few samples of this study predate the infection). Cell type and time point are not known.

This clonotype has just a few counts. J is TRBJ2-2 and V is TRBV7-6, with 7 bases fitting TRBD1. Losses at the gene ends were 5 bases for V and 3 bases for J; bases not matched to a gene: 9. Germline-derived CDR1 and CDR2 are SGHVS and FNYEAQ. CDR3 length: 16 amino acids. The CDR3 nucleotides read TGTGCCAGCAGCATCCGGGACAGCCTATACACCGGGGAGCTGTTTTTT. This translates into CASSIRDSLYTGELFF. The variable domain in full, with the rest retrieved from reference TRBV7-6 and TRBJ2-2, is GAGVSQSPRYKVTKRGQDVALRCDPISGHVSLYWYRQALGQGPEFLTYFNYEAQQDKSGLPNDRFSAERPEGSISTLTIQRTEQRDSAMYRCASSIRDSLYTGELFFGEGSRLTVL.

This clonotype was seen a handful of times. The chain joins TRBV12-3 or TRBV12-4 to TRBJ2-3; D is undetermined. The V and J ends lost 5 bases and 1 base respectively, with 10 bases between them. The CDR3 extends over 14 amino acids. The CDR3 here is CASSALGRTDTQYF. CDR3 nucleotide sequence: TGTGCCAGCAGTGCCCTTGGTCGCACAGATACGCAGTATTTT.

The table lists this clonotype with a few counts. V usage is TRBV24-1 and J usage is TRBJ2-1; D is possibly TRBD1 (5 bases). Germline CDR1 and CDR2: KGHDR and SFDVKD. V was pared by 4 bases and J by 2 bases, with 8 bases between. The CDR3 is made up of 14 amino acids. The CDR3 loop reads CATSDLDTYNEQFF. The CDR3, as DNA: TGTGCCACCAGTGACCTGGACACCTACAATGAGCAGTTCTTC.

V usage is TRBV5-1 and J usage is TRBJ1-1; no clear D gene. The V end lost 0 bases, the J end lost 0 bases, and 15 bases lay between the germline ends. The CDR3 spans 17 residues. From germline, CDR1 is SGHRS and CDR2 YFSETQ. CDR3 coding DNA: TGCGCCAGCAGCTTGGCCCACGGAACATACATGAACACTGAAGCTTTCTTT. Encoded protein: CASSLAHGTYMNTEAFF.

The CDR3 sequence is CSAEVGQAFYGYTF. CDR3 bases: TGCAGTGCTGAAGTCGGACAGGCCTTCTATGGCTACACCTTC. This rearrangement joins TRBV20-1 to TRBJ1-2; TRBD1 matches at 7 bases. Unmatched junction bases numbered 10, after V lost 5 bases and J lost 4 bases. Germline CDR1 and CDR2: DFQATT and SNEGSKA (reference sequence). CDR3 length equals 14 residues.

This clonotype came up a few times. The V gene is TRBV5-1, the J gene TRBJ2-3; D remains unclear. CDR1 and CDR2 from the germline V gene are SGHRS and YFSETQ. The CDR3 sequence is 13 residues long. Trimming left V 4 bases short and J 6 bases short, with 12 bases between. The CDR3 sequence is CASSPTARDTQYF. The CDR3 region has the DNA TGCGCCAGCAGCCCGACCGCCAGGGATACGCAGTATTTT.

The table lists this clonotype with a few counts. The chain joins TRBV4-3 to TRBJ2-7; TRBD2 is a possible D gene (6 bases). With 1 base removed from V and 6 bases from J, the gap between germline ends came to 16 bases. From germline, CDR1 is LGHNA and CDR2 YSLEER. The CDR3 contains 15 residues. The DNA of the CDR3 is TGCGCCAGCAGCCAAGCTGGGGGGACCCCCGTCGAGCAGTACTTC. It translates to CASSQAGGTPVEQYF.

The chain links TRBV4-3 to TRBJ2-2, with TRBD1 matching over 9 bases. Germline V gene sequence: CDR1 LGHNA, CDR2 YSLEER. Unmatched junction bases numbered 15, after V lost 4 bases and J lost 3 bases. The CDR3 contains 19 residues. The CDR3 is CASSRSSLRTGVDTGELFF. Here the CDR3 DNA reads TGCGCCAGCAGCCGGTCCTCTCTCCGGACAGGGGTAGACACCGGGGAGCTGTTTTTT.

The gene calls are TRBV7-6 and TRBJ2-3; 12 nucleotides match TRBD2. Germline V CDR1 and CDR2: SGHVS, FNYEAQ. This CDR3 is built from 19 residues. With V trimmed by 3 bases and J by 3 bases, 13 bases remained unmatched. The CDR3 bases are TGTGCCAGCAGCTTGACTAGCGGGAGATTTTTTACGGAAACAGATACGCAGTATTTT. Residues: CASSLTSGRFFTETDTQYF.

CDR3 region: CASSYKSDRVPGANVLTF. CDR3 DNA sequence: TGTGCCAGCAGCTACAAATCAGACAGGGTTCCGGGGGCCAACGTCCTGACTTTC. The V call is TRBV7-2, the J call TRBJ2-6; 7 nucleotides align to TRBD1. Germline lookup yields CDR1 SGHTA and CDR2 FQGNSA. The trim removed 4 bases at V and 4 bases at J, leaving 13 bases unmatched. The CDR3 runs 18 residues. The whole variable domain, filled in from reference TRBV7-2 and TRBJ2-6, reads GAGVSQSPSNKVTEKGKDVELRCDPISGHTALYWYRQSLGQGLEFLIYFQGNSAPDKSGLPSDRFSAERTGGSVSTLTIQRTQQEDSAVYLCASSYKSDRVPGANVLTFGAGSRLTVL.

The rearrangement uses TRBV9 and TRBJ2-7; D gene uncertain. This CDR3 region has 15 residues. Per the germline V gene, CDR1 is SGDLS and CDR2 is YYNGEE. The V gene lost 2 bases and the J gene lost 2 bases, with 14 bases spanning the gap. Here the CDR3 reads CASSVRDSRAYEQYF. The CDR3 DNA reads TGTGCCAGCAGCGTTCGAGATAGCCGAGCCTACGAGCAGTACTTC.

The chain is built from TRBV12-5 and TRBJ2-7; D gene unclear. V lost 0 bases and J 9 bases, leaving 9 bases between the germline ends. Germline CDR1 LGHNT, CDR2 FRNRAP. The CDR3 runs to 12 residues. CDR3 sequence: CASGLVSDLQYF. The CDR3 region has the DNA TGTGCTAGTGGTTTGGTTTCCGACCTGCAGTACTTC.

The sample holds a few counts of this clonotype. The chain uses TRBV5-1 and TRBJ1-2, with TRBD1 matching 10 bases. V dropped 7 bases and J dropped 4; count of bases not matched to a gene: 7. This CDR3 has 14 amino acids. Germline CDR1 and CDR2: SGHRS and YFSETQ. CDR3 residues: CASVPGQGLYGYTF. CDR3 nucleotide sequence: TGCGCCAGCGTTCCGGGACAGGGGCTCTATGGCTACACCTTC.

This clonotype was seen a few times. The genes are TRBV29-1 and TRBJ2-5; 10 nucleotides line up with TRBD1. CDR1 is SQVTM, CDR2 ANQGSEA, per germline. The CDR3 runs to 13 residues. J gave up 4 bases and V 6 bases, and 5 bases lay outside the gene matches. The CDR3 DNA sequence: TGCAGCGTCCTGGACAGGGGGGGAGAGACCCAGTACTTC. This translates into CSVLDRGGETQYF.

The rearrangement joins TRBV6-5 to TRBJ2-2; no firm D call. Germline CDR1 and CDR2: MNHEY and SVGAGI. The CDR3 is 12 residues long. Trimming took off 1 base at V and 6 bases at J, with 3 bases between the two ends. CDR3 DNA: TGTGCCAGCAGTTACTTCTCCGGGGAGCTGTTTTTT. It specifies CASSYFSGELFF.

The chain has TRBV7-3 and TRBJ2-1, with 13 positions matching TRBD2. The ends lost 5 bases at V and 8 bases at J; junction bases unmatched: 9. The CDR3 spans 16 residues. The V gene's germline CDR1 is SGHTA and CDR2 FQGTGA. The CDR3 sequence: CASSLGLAGVLDEQFF. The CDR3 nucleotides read TGTGCCAGCAGCCTCGGACTAGCGGGAGTGTTGGATGAGCAGTTCTTC.

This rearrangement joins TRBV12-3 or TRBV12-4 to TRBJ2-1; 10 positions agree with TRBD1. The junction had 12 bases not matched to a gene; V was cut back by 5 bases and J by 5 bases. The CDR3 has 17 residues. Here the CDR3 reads CASSLGDRGARDNEQFF. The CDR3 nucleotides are TGTGCCAGCAGTCTTGGGGACAGGGGCGCAAGAGACAATGAGCAGTTCTTC.

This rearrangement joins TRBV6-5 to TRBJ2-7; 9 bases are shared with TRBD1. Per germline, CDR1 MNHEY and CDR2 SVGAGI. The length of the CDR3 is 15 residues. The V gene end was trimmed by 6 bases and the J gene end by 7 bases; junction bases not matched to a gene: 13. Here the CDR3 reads CASRDPGQGSIEQYF. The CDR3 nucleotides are TGTGCCAGCAGGGACCCGGGACAGGGTTCTATTGAGCAGTACTTC.

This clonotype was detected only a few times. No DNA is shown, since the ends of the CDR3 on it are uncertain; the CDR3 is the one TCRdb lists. CDR3 loop: CASSFGPGKSRGETQYF. The chain combines TRBV5-6 with TRBJ2-5; the table's D call of TRBD1 was not tested on the DNA. Inclusive of both ends, the CDR3 amounts to 17 amino acids. Looked up from germline, CDR1 is SGHDT and CDR2 is YYEEEE.

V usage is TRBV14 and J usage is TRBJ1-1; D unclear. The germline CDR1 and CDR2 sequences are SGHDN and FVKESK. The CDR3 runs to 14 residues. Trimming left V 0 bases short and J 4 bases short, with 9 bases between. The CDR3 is CASSQERYSTEAFF. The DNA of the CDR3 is TGTGCCAGCAGCCAAGAACGTTATAGCACTGAAGCTTTCTTT.

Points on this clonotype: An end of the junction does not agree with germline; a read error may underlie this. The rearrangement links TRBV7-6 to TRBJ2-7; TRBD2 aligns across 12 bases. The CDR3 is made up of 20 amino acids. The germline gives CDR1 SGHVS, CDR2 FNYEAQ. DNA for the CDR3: TGTGACAGCAGCCCCACCTTCGTTCTAGCGGGGGGGCTTCAGACCTACGAGCAGTACTTC. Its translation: CDSSPTFVLAGGLQTYEQYF.